These 30 T cell receptor beta chains were sequenced from one sample in a study of blood T cell repertoires in COVID-19. The assay was immunoSEQ multiplex PCR, and TCRdb's table has in-frame clones only and misses some. The sample has roughly 150,000 clones, 70% to 85% seen once. What was sequenced was peripheral blood. These receptors came from a man in his sixties who had recovered from COVID-19.

In its sample, this clone was seen a few times. This may be a read error, as it is one base from a much larger clone. The identical CDR3 is also encoded by other nucleotide sequences in the sample. This rearrangement joins TRBV18 to TRBJ2-1; TRBD1 matches 9 bases. CDR3 length: 13 residues. V was pared by 6 bases and J by 8 bases, with 5 bases of the junction left unmatched. Germline CDR1 is KGHSH and CDR2 is LQKENI. This chain's CDR3 is CASSGQGRDEQFF. The CDR3 coding sequence is TGTGCCAGCTCTGGACAGGGGAGGGATGAGCAGTTCTTC.

J is TRBJ2-7 and V is TRBV6-4, with TRBD1 identical over 10 bases. The length of the CDR3 is 14 residues. Per germline, CDR1 MRHNA and CDR2 SNTAGT. Trimming cost V 6 bases and J 4 bases; bases outside gene matches: 6. This CDR3 reads CASSGRQGAYEQYF. The CDR3 nucleotides read TGTGCCAGCAGCGGAAGACAGGGGGCTTACGAGCAGTACTTC.

The chain employs TRBV6-2 or TRBV6-3 and TRBJ2-1; 9 nucleotides align to TRBD2. V lost 2 bases to trimming and J lost 9 bases; unmatched junction nucleotides: 5. Germline-derived CDR1 and CDR2 are MNHEY and SVGEGT. The CDR3 has 14 amino acids. CDR3 residues: CASSYQRGAVEQFF. In nucleotides, the CDR3 is TGTGCCAGCAGTTACCAGCGGGGGGCGGTTGAGCAGTTCTTC.

The gene calls are TRBV6-2 or TRBV6-3 and TRBJ2-7; perhaps TRBD2 as D (5 bases). Per the germline V gene, CDR1 is MNHEY and CDR2 is SVGEGT. The CDR3 extends over 13 amino acids. V lost 2 bases and J 6 bases, leaving 11 bases between the germline ends. This CDR3 reads CASSYIGEGEQYF. The CDR3 DNA reads as TGTGCCAGCAGTTACATCGGGGAAGGCGAGCAGTACTTC.

The rearrangement links TRBV7-2 to TRBJ1-3; maybe TRBD1 (6 bases). The CDR3 loop spans 13 amino acids. The germline CDR1 and CDR2 sequences are SGHTA and FQGNSA. V shed 2 bases and J shed 12 bases, with 14 bases lying between them. CDR3 amino acids: CASSLSQGQVIYF. CDR3 nucleotides: TGTGCCAGCAGCTTATCGCAGGGGCAGGTCATATATTTT.

V is TRBV28 and J is TRBJ1-2, with D perhaps matching TRBD1 (6 bases). This CDR3 has 15 residues. From germline, CDR1 is MDHEN and CDR2 SYDVKM. Between the trimmed V and J ends, which lost 5 bases and 2 bases, there was a span of 15 bases. The CDR3 protein is CASSPRGGNNYGYTF. The CDR3 DNA follows: TGTGCCAGCAGTCCCCGAGGGGGAAACAACTATGGCTACACCTTC.

For the CDR3, the DNA is TGTGCCACCAGTGGTTCCCGGGGGGGGCGGACTGAAGCTTTCTTT. The encoded protein is CATSGSRGGRTEAFF. This chain connects TRBV24-1 to TRBJ1-1; possible D gene TRBD1, 6 bases. V dropped 5 bases and J dropped 5 bases, with 17 bases sitting between them. Germline CDR1 KGHDR, CDR2 SFDVKD. The CDR3 contains 15 residues.

V and J are TRBV7-2 and TRBJ1-5; D unresolved. The CDR3 extends over 12 amino acids. The germline CDR1 and CDR2 sequences are SGHTA and FQGNSA. V lost 1 base, J lost 9 bases, and 7 bases lay in between. In DNA form, the CDR3 reads TGTGCCAGCAGCTTAGATGCAGGGCCCCAGCATTTT. Amino acids: CASSLDAGPQHF.

The J gene is TRBJ1-1, the V gene TRBV5-1, with D maybe TRBD1 (5 bases). V lost 0 bases and J 4 bases, leaving 19 bases between the germline ends. Germline V CDR1 and CDR2: SGHRS, YFSETQ. The CDR3 consists of 17 residues. The CDR3 spells CASSLDPGRGGGTEAFF. As DNA, the CDR3 is TGCGCCAGCAGCTTGGACCCGGGCCGGGGGGGAGGCACTGAAGCTTTCTTT.

This chain joins TRBV30 and TRBJ2-1; D is perhaps TRBD2 (5 bases). Germline V gene sequence: CDR1 GTSNPN, CDR2 SVGIG (reference sequence). This CDR3 has 16 residues. The V gene lost 0 bases and the J gene lost 2 bases, with 14 bases spanning the gap. For the CDR3, the DNA is TGTGCCTGGAGTGTAGGGTCGAGCGGTACCTACAATGAGCAGTTCTTC. Its protein is CAWSVGSSGTYNEQFF. Looking up the rest from reference TRBV30 and TRBJ2-1 gives the full variable domain: SQTIHQWPATLVQPVGSPLSLECTVEGTSNPNLYWYRQAAGRGLQLLFYSVGIGQISSEVPQNLSASRPQDRQFILSSKKLLLSDSGFYLCAWSVGSSGTYNEQFFGPGTRLTVL.

The rearrangement uses TRBV5-1 and TRBJ2-5; 11 bases map to TRBD2. Looked up from germline, CDR1 is SGHRS and CDR2 is YFSETQ. This CDR3 has 15 residues. V was pared by 4 bases and J by 2 bases, with 4 bases of the junction left unmatched. The CDR3 here is CASSLRLAGQETQYF. The DNA of the CDR3 is TGCGCCAGCAGCCTGCGACTAGCGGGGCAAGAGACCCAGTACTTC.

The rearrangement joins TRBV10-3 to TRBJ1-1; D remains ambiguous. The CDR3 totals 15 residues. Germline V gives CDR1 ENHRY, CDR2 SYGVKD. V lost 4 bases, J lost 1 base, and 13 bases lay in between. CDR3: CAISASETRNTEAFF. The DNA for the CDR3 is TGTGCCATCAGTGCCTCCGAGACACGGAACACTGAAGCTTTCTTT.

This clone was observed once. V and J are TRBV5-1 and TRBJ2-5; no firm D call. The CDR3 has 15 amino acids. Trimming took 0 bases from V and 2 from J, leaving 11 bases between them. Germline V gives CDR1 SGHRS, CDR2 YFSETQ. CDR3 sequence reads: CASSLGNPQQETQYF. DNA of the CDR3: TGCGCCAGCAGCTTGGGAAATCCACAGCAAGAGACCCAGTACTTC.

The rearrangement uses TRBV9 and TRBJ2-7; 11 nucleotides align to TRBD1. The ends lost 2 bases at V and 6 bases at J; junction bases unmatched: 7. Looked up from germline, CDR1 is SGDLS and CDR2 is YYNGEE. This CDR3 has 15 amino acids. The CDR3 loop is CASSVGGQGVFEQYF. The DNA of the CDR3 is TGTGCCAGCAGCGTGGGGGGACAGGGGGTGTTCGAGCAGTACTTC.

The gene calls are TRBV2 and TRBJ1-5; no firm D call. CDR3 size: 15 residues. CDR1 SNHLY and CDR2 FYNNEI come from the germline V gene. Between the trimmed V and J ends, which lost 6 bases and 1 base, there was a span of 13 bases. CDR3 amino acids: CASSQTVFSNQPQHF. In DNA form, the CDR3 reads TGTGCCAGCAGCCAAACAGTGTTCAGCAATCAGCCCCAGCATTTT.

This chain links TRBV9 with TRBJ2-1; TRBD2 matches at 7 bases. The length of the CDR3 is 17 residues. The germline CDR1 and CDR2 sequences are SGDLS and YYNGEE. V was clipped by 0 bases and J by 7 bases; unmatched bases: 13. The CDR3 reads CASSVASGAGVPNEQFF. CDR3 nucleotide sequence: TGTGCCAGCAGCGTAGCTAGCGGAGCGGGTGTGCCTAATGAGCAGTTCTTC.

V usage is TRBV19 and J usage is TRBJ1-2; D not certain. CDR3 length: 14 residues. CDR1 LNHDA and CDR2 SQIVND come from the germline V gene (reference sequence). V was clipped by 3 bases and J by 1 base, with 9 bases between them. The CDR3 sequence: CASSIGSYNYGYTF. As DNA, the CDR3 is TGTGCCAGTAGTATCGGGTCTTATAACTATGGCTACACCTTC.

The rearrangement links TRBV24-1 to TRBJ2-1; possibly TRBD2 for D (5 bases). Trimming left V 7 bases short and J 9 bases short, with 15 bases between. The CDR3 sequence is 13 residues long. Germline V gene data show CDR1 as KGHDR and CDR2 as SFDVKD. The DNA for the CDR3 is TGTGCCACCAGCCTCCTAGCCGGCGGTGAGCAGTTCTTC. The encoded protein is CATSLLAGGEQFF.

In DNA, the CDR3 is TGTGCCAGCAGTTTTTCAGGTGACTATGGCTACACCTTC. Protein product: CASSFSGDYGYTF. The chain is built from TRBV12-3 or TRBV12-4 and TRBJ1-2; D remains ambiguous. Deletions cut 3 bases from V and 3 bases from J, with 8 bases between. CDR3 length: 13 residues.

This CDR3 is CASSIAGSNQPQHF. The CDR3 DNA is TGTGCCAGTAGTATAGCAGGTAGCAATCAGCCCCAGCATTTT. The chain combines TRBV19 with TRBJ1-5; D gene ambiguous. CDR3 length: 14 residues. The germline V gene has CDR1 LNHDA and CDR2 SQIVND (reference sequence). Trimming left V 1 base short and J 0 bases short, with 4 bases between.

The chain combines TRBV7-9 with TRBJ1-1; 8 bases match TRBD1. The CDR3 spans 14 residues. Germline CDR1 is SEHNR and CDR2 is FQNEAQ (reference sequence). Losses at the gene ends were 4 bases for V and 6 bases for J; bases not matched to a gene: 7. The CDR3 protein is CASSSSQGVAEAFF. DNA for the CDR3: TGTGCCAGCAGCTCCTCACAGGGGGTGGCTGAAGCTTTCTTT.

The chain joins TRBV19 to TRBJ1-4, with 7 bases identical to TRBD1. The CDR3 length is 15 residues. J was trimmed by 5 bases and V by 1 base; bases with no gene match: 4. Germline lookup yields CDR1 LNHDA and CDR2 SQIVND (reference sequence). CDR3 amino acids: CASSIAAGGNEKLFF. The CDR3 nucleotides read TGTGCCAGTAGTATAGCGGCAGGGGGGAATGAAAAACTGTTTTTT. Full variable domain (remainder filled in from reference TRBV19 and TRBJ1-4): DGGITQSPKYLFRKEGQNVTLSCEQNLNHDAMYWYRQDPGQGLRLIYYSQIVNDFQKGDIAEGYSVSREKKESFPLTVTSAQKNPTAFYLCASSIAAGGNEKLFFGSGTQLSVL.

V usage is TRBV6-5 and J usage is TRBJ1-4; TRBD1 matches 7 bases. Unmatched junction bases numbered 4, after V lost 2 bases and J lost 1 base. The CDR3 spans 16 residues. The germline V gene encodes CDR1 MNHEY and CDR2 SVGAGI. The CDR3 DNA follows: TGTGCCAGCAGTTACCGATACAGGGGAACTAATGAAAAACTGTTTTTT. It encodes CASSYRYRGTNEKLFF.

This chain links TRBV7-6 with TRBJ2-2; 8 bases are a match to TRBD1. Germline CDR1 is SGHVS and CDR2 is FNYEAQ. CDR3 length equals 17 residues. The trim removed 4 bases at V and 2 bases at J, leaving 9 bases unmatched. For the CDR3, the DNA is TGTGCCAGCAGCTCTGCCGCAGGGGGCGCAAACACCGGGGAGCTGTTTTTT. Amino acid sequence: CASSSAAGGANTGELFF.

This clone turned up a few times. The chain combines TRBV27 with TRBJ1-1; possible D gene TRBD1, 6 bases. There are 13 residues in the CDR3. The V end was cut by 1 base, the J end by 10 bases, with 13 bases between. Per germline, CDR1 MNHEY and CDR2 SMNVEV (reference sequence). The CDR3 reads CASSLYREGGAFF. CDR3 coding DNA: TGTGCCAGCAGTTTATACAGGGAAGGAGGAGCTTTCTTT.

This clone appeared a few times. V usage is TRBV11-1 and J usage is TRBJ2-3, with 7 bases lining up with TRBD2. The junction had 11 bases not matched to a gene; V was cut back by 8 bases and J by 6 bases. This CDR3 is built from 14 residues. CDR1 is SGHAT and CDR2 is FQDESV in the germline V gene (reference sequence). The CDR3 here is CASGKAGGKDTQYF. The CDR3 DNA follows: TGTGCCAGCGGCAAGGCCGGGGGGAAGGATACGCAGTATTTT.

J is TRBJ1-2 and V is TRBV28; maybe TRBD1 (6 bases). CDR3 length equals 16 residues. Germline V CDR1 and CDR2: MDHEN, SYDVKM. The V end was cut by 5 bases, the J end by 8 bases, with 24 bases between. This chain's CDR3 is CASSRNMGGRPQGYTF. In DNA, the CDR3 is TGTGCCAGCAGTAGGAATATGGGGGGGCGGCCGCAGGGCTACACCTTC.

The CDR3 DNA is TGTGCCAGCAGTTCGGACAGTTACACTGAAGCTTTCTTT. Its translation: CASSSDSYTEAFF. The J gene is TRBJ1-1, the V gene TRBV12-3 or TRBV12-4; a possible D gene is TRBD1 (6 bases). The CDR3 spans 13 residues. V shed 4 bases and J shed 3 bases, with 9 bases lying between them.

The genes are TRBV12-3 or TRBV12-4 and TRBJ1-5; D is perhaps TRBD1 (6 bases). This CDR3 region has 12 residues. V was clipped by 10 bases and J by 7 bases, with 14 bases between them. CDR3 region: CAIRTGLQPQHF. Written as DNA, the CDR3 is TGTGCCATCCGAACAGGGTTACAGCCCCAGCATTTT.

This clone has just a few counts. The chain employs TRBV5-4 and TRBJ1-4; 10 bases line up with TRBD1. Per the germline V gene, CDR1 is SGHNT and CDR2 is YYREEE (reference sequence). The CDR3 spans 13 residues. V trimming: 10 bases; J trimming: 5 bases; junction bases outside the gene matches: 5. As DNA, the CDR3 is TGTGCCGGGGGACAGGGGTTAAATGAAAAACTGTTTTTT. Protein: CAGGQGLNEKLFF.